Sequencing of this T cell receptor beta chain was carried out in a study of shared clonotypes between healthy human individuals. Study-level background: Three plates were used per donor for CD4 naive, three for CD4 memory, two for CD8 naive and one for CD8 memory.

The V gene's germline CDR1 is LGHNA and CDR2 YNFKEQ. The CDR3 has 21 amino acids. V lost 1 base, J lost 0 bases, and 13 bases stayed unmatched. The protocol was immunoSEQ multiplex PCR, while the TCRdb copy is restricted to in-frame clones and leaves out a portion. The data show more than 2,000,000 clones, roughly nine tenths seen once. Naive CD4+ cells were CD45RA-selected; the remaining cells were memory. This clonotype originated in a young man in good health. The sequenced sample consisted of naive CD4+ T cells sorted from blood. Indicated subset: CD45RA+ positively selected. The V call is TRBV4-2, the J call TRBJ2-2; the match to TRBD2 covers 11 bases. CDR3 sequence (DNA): TGTGCCAGCAGCCAAGTCCTTCGGTGGCTAGCGGGGGGATCGAACACCGGGGAGCTGTTTTTT. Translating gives CASSQVLRWLAGGSNTGELFF.